The clone carrying this T cell receptor (beta chain) was seen only a few times. Germline V gives CDR1 GTSNPN, CDR2 SVGIG (reference sequence). This CDR3 contains 15 residues. V shed 2 bases, J shed 7 bases, and the junction held 8 bases outside the gene matches. The isolated RNA, all of it, was reverse transcribed, so expressed TCRB transcripts were what got sequenced. Using immunoSEQ multiplex PCR, the repertoire was profiled, and TCRdb retains in-frame clones only, with some absent. The table shows hundreds of thousands of clones, with roughly 70% occurring only once. The source of the sample is a study of beta chain features in type 1 diabetes.

The sequenced sample consisted of naive CD4+ T cells from blood. The V call is TRBV30, the J call TRBJ2-1; 10 bases are shared with TRBD2. The source of this sequence is a man between 25 and 39 years old in good health. CDR3 sequence (DNA): TGTGCCTGGAGTAGGGGACTAGCGCATAAAAATGAGCAGTTCTTC. This gives the protein CAWSRGLAHKNEQFF.